This TCR beta chain was captured in a study of monozygotic twins with inflammatory bowel disease. Study-wide results and caveats: Possibly reflecting limited power, no difference in repertoire similarity was found between concordant and discordant twins. TCRbeta diversity (inverse Simpson) was lower in IBD patients than in healthy co-twins.

Researchers generated cDNA in eight separate reactions per sample. From the 5' RACE reads, TCRdb lists one entry per CDR3 protein and no DNA. In total, the table holds fewer than 350,000 distinct CDR3 sequences. Germline V lookup: CDR1 SGHTA, CDR2 FQGNSA. This CDR3 contains 16 residues. Details on this clonotype: The antigen is undetermined.

The chain recombines TRBV7-2 with TRBJ1-1; TCRdb's D call of TRBD1 is untestable without DNA. What was sequenced was blood. The receptor comes from a human donor with ulcerative colitis or Crohn's disease, or a healthy co-twin of an affected twin (not recorded which). The CDR3 loop reads CASSSDPGRKNTEAFF.